This T cell receptor beta chain was documented in a study of cytomegalovirus exposure and HLA in healthy donors. General study points: A missense variant in DCLRE1C was later tied to TCR beta V- and J-gene trimming.

A note on this clone: Its matching antigen is unknown.

The CDR3 contains 13 residues. Germline CDR1 SGHRS, CDR2 YFSETQ. Trimming removed 0 bases at V and 5 bases at J, with 5 bases between. PCR primers comprised 60 Vbeta and 13 Jbeta primers. Libraries were prepared by immunoSEQ multiplex PCR; TCRdb keeps only in-frame clonotypes and omits some of them. The sample totals roughly 55,000 clones. The chain uses TRBV5-1 and TRBJ1-4, with D unclear. This receptor was obtained from a woman aged 50 to 65 in good health and CMV-seropositive. Sequenced input: PBMCs. The CDR3 is CASSLAGNEKLFF. CDR3 DNA sequence: TGCGCCAGCAGCTTGGCGGGGAATGAAAAACTGTTTTTT.